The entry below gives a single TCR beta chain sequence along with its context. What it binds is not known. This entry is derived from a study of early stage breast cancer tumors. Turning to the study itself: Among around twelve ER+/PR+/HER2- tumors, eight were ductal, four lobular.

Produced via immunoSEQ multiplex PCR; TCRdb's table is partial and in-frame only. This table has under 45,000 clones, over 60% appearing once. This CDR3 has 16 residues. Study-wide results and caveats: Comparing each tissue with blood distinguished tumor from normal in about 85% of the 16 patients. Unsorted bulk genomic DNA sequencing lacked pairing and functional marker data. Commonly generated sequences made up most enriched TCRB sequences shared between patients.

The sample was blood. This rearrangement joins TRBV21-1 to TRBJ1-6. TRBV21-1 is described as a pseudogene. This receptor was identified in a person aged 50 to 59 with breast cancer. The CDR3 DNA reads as TGTGCCAGCAGCAAAGCAGGTAGGAGCTCTAATTCACCCCTCCACTTT. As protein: CASSKAGRSSNSPLHF.